The clone carrying this T cell receptor beta chain was seen only a few times. The ends were cut back, 6 bases at V and 4 bases at J, with 16 bases in the middle. CDR3 length equals 15 residues. CDR1 is MNHEY and CDR2 is SMNVEV in the germline V gene (reference sequence). The sample comes from a study of spatial heterogeneity in lung cancer. Across the whole study: More beta-chain than alpha-chain sequences were consistently detected. A unique TCR and UMI combination showed up more than ten times in raw reads, on average.

As for time point: sample taken at primary tumor resection. The input material, whole RNA from tumor, nontumor lung or frozen PBMC, was sequenced unsorted. MiXCR, run by TCRdb on the 5' RACE reads, gives a single entry per CDR3 protein. Of roughly 75,000 distinct CDR3 sequences listed, 13% are singletons. The sample was PBMCs, taken at surgery. The V gene is TRBV27, the J gene TRBJ1-5, with D maybe TRBD1 (5 bases). The receptor was derived from a male donor with early-stage non-small cell lung cancer. This chain's CDR3 is CASSQPGQWNQPQHF. CDR3 bases: TGTGCCAGCAGCCAACCAGGGCAGTGGAATCAGCCCCAGCATTTT.